Below are 7 T cell receptor beta chains sequenced from a single sample in a study of control samples from healthy donors and cancer patients. Some clones are missing from TCRdb's copy, which holds only in-frame ones; the method was immunoSEQ multiplex PCR. The sample has around 170,000 clones, about 93% seen once. Sequencing was done on a sample of blood. Receptors originate from a woman aged 25 to 45 in good health.

J is TRBJ2-7 and V is TRBV15; 7 nucleotides align to TRBD1. CDR1 and CDR2 (germline): LNHNV, YYDKDF (reference sequence). The length of the CDR3 is 14 residues. Trimming at V came to 6 bases and at J to 6 bases, leaving 11 bases not matched to a gene. The CDR3 region is CATRNPGTESEQYF. The CDR3 DNA follows: TGTGCCACCAGGAATCCCGGGACAGAAAGCGAGCAGTACTTC.

J is TRBJ1-1 and V is TRBV10-3; 7 nucleotides agree with TRBD1. This CDR3 comprises 15 residues. J was trimmed by 1 base and V by 2 bases; bases with no gene match: 4. CDR1 and CDR2 from the germline V gene are ENHRY and SYGVKD. The CDR3 coding sequence is TGTGCCATCAGTGAGGAAGGGGGCACGAACACTGAAGCTTTCTTT. Its translation: CAISEEGGTNTEAFF.

The chain couples TRBV16 to TRBJ2-7; 10 nucleotides match TRBD2. The V gene's germline CDR1 is KGHSY and CDR2 FQNENV. V was clipped by 0 bases and J by 4 bases; unmatched bases: 9. The CDR3 contains 17 residues. CDR3 sequence: CASSQSGELAGNYEQYF. The CDR3, as DNA: TGTGCCAGCAGCCAATCAGGAGAACTAGCGGGGAATTACGAGCAGTACTTC. The full variable domain, in which reference TRBV16 and TRBJ2-7 provide the parts outside the CDR3, is GEEVAQTPKHLVRGEGQKAKLYCAPIKGHSYVFWYQQVLKNEFKFLISFQNENVFDETGMPKERFSAKCLPNSPCSLEIQATKLEDSAVYFCASSQSGELAGNYEQYFGPGTRLTVT.

The chain has TRBV28 and TRBJ2-1; D assignment may be TRBD1 or TRBD2 (6 bases each). The CDR3 is 18 residues long. V lost 5 bases and J lost 2, with 22 bases in between. Per germline, CDR1 MDHEN and CDR2 SYDVKM. CDR3 nucleotides: TGTGCCAGCAGTCTCCCCTTGGGGGCGGGATCCGCCTACAATGAGCAGTTCTTC. This codes for CASSLPLGAGSAYNEQFF.

The CDR3 DNA is TGCGCCAGCAGCCAAGATCGGAGACGGACTGGCGGCTACACCTTC. Its protein is CASSQDRRRTGGYTF. This rearrangement joins TRBV4-1 to TRBJ1-2, with D unclear. This CDR3 is built from 15 residues. V was pared by 0 bases and J by 8 bases, with 16 bases between. Germline CDR1 and CDR2: MGHRA and YSYEKL.

The chain recombines TRBV24-1 with TRBJ1-5; no reliable D call. The CDR3 runs 16 residues. The ends were cut back, 3 bases at V and 0 bases at J, with 11 bases in the middle. Germline CDR1 and CDR2: KGHDR and SFDVKD. CDR3 in DNA: TGTGCCACCAGTGATCCCCGGACGGATAGCAATCAGCCCCAGCATTTT. Translation: CATSDPRTDSNQPQHF.

This rearrangement joins TRBV7-9 to TRBJ2-7; TRBD1 agrees at 7 bases. Germline V lookup: CDR1 SEHNR, CDR2 FQNEAQ (reference sequence). The CDR3 runs to 14 residues. J gave up 6 bases and V 4 bases, and 9 bases lay outside the gene matches. The CDR3 reads CASSSTTGVREQYF. The CDR3 nucleotides read TGTGCCAGCAGCTCAACCACAGGGGTACGCGAGCAGTACTTC. Supplemented by reference TRBV7-9 and TRBJ2-7, the full variable domain reads DTGVSQNPRHKITKRGQNVTFRCDPISEHNRLYWYRQTLGQGPEFLTYFQNEAQLEKSRLLSDRFSAERPKGSFSTLEIQRTEQGDSAMYLCASSSTTGVREQYFGPGTRLTVT.